Below, 16 T cell receptor beta chains from the same sample are listed, as sequenced in a study of shared clonotypes between healthy human individuals. The protocol was immunoSEQ multiplex PCR, while the TCRdb copy is restricted to in-frame clones and leaves out a portion. The sample includes about 480,000 clones, around 74% of them seen just once. Material for sequencing was PBMCs. The receptors originated from a woman in her thirties or forties in good health. Some clones in this sample may be carry-over from other donors' samples.

As for this clone: This sequence is one base from a far larger clone and is likely a read error. The rearrangement uses TRBV7-4 and TRBJ1-3; weak D call: TRBD1 (6 bases). This CDR3 is built from 15 residues. Per germline, CDR1 SGHVT and CDR2 SQSDAQ. The CDR3 DNA follows: TGTGCCAGCAGCCAACGAACAGGGTCAGGAAGCACCATATATTTT. This translates into CASSQRTGSGSTIYF.

The chain joins TRBV19 to TRBJ2-5; D might be TRBD1 (6 bases). The CDR3 runs 14 residues. Germline values: CDR1 LNHDA, CDR2 SQIVND (reference sequence). V dropped 5 bases and J dropped 4 bases, with 14 bases sitting between them. The CDR3 reads CASSPGAGVETQYF. In DNA form, the CDR3 reads TGTGCCAGTAGTCCAGGGGCGGGCGTAGAGACCCAGTACTTC.

V is TRBV6-5 and J is TRBJ2-1; 11 bases fit TRBD1. The CDR3 has 14 residues. Germline values: CDR1 MNHEY, CDR2 SVGAGI. V shed 6 bases and J 9 bases; nucleotides not matched to a gene: 7. CDR3 DNA sequence: TGTGCCAGCAGGGTGGACAGGGGGCCGGTTGAGCAGTTCTTC. The encoded protein is CASRVDRGPVEQFF.

This clone showed up many times. The chain combines TRBV2 with TRBJ2-5, with D possibly being TRBD1 (5 bases). Germline loops: CDR1 SNHLY, CDR2 FYNNEI. The CDR3 spans 15 residues. The ends were cut back, 5 bases at V and 0 bases at J, with 13 bases in the middle. CDR3 coding DNA: TGTGCCAGCAGTTGGAGTGCAGGGAACCAAGAGACCCAGTACTTC. This translates into CASSWSAGNQETQYF.

The V gene is TRBV6-1, the J gene TRBJ1-2; TRBD1 aligns across 7 bases. CDR3 length equals 14 residues. Germline V CDR1 and CDR2: MNHNS, SASEGT. V gave up 5 bases and J gave up 4 bases; unmatched junction bases: 7. CDR3 in amino acids: CASSSIDRAYGYTF. The CDR3 nucleotides read TGTGCCAGCAGTTCTATAGACAGGGCCTATGGCTACACCTTC.

For this clone: This sample also contains other DNA sequences that code for the same CDR3. The chain uses TRBV2 and TRBJ1-4, with D uncertain. CDR1 and CDR2 (germline): SNHLY, FYNNEI. V was shortened by 4 bases and J by 7 bases, with 7 bases between the two germline ends. The CDR3 is 12 residues long. The CDR3 DNA is TGTGCCAGCAGTGGTACGGGTGAAAAACTGTTTTTT. Its translation is CASSGTGEKLFF.

The CDR3 reads CASSLAPSGSFSYNEQFF. The CDR3 nucleotides are TGCGCCAGCAGCTTGGCGCCTAGCGGGAGCTTCTCCTACAATGAGCAGTTCTTC. The chain is built from TRBV5-1 and TRBJ2-1; 10 nucleotides match TRBD2. Germline CDR1 is SGHRS and CDR2 is YFSETQ. The CDR3 covers 18 residues. Trimming removed 0 bases from V and 0 bases from J; junction bases left unmatched: 6.

The genes are TRBV5-1 and TRBJ2-2, with D tentatively TRBD1 or TRBD2 (5 bases each). Germline CDR1 and CDR2: SGHRS and YFSETQ. The CDR3 covers 16 residues. Trimming removed 5 bases at V and 0 bases at J, with 14 bases between. CDR3 DNA sequence: TGCGCCAGCAGGGCACGGGACGGACCGAACACCGGGGAGCTGTTTTTT. Protein sequence: CASRARDGPNTGELFF.

The rearrangement links TRBV27 to TRBJ2-1; no reliable D call. V gave up 5 bases and J gave up 4 bases, with 15 bases separating them. CDR3 length equals 15 residues. Per germline, CDR1 MNHEY and CDR2 SMNVEV (reference sequence). The CDR3 region is CASSTHLGPYNEQFF. DNA for the CDR3: TGTGCCAGCAGTACACACCTAGGCCCATACAATGAGCAGTTCTTC.

The chain employs TRBV9 and TRBJ2-3, with D perhaps TRBD2 (5 bases). The germline V and J ends were trimmed by 4 bases and 5 bases, with 20 bases remaining between them. The CDR3 has 16 amino acids. Germline values: CDR1 SGDLS, CDR2 YYNGEE. CDR3: CASSSHLRGVGDTQYF. CDR3 in DNA: TGTGCCAGCAGCTCCCACCTACGGGGTGTCGGAGATACGCAGTATTTT.

The V and J genes are TRBV6-6 and TRBJ2-2; either TRBD1 or TRBD2 may fit D (5 bases each). CDR1 and CDR2 (germline): MNHNY, SVGAGI (reference sequence). V lost 5 bases and J lost 6, with 13 bases in between. The CDR3 is 14 residues long. The CDR3 sequence is CASSPPGRAGELFF. The CDR3 nucleotides read TGTGCCAGCAGTCCCCCGGGGCGCGCCGGGGAGCTGTTTTTT.

V usage is TRBV19 and J usage is TRBJ1-2; D not certain. Germline V lookup: CDR1 LNHDA, CDR2 SQIVND (reference sequence). V was cut by 5 bases and J by 7 bases, with 17 bases left in between. The length of the CDR3 is 14 residues. CDR3 loop: CASSSTSDPGGYTF. The CDR3, as DNA: TGTGCCAGTAGTTCCACTTCGGACCCCGGTGGCTACACCTTC. Looking up the rest from reference TRBV19 and TRBJ1-2 gives the full variable domain: DGGITQSPKYLFRKEGQNVTLSCEQNLNHDAMYWYRQDPGQGLRLIYYSQIVNDFQKGDIAEGYSVSREKKESFPLTVTSAQKNPTAFYLCASSSTSDPGGYTFGSGTRLTVV.

The chain combines TRBV2 with TRBJ1-5, with 9 positions matching TRBD1. With V trimmed by 6 bases and J by 10 bases, 7 bases remained unmatched. The CDR3 consists of 13 residues. Germline V CDR1 and CDR2: SNHLY, FYNNEI. The CDR3 sequence: CASSRTGEGPQHF. The CDR3 bases are TGTGCCAGCAGCCGGACAGGGGAAGGTCCCCAGCATTTT. Together with reference TRBV2 and TRBJ1-5, the CDR3 gives the full variable domain: EPEVTQTPSHQVTQMGQEVILRCVPISNHLYFYWYRQILGQKVEFLVSFYNNEISEKSEIFDDQFSVERPDGSNFTLKIRSTKLEDSAMYFCASSRTGEGPQHFGDGTRLSIL.

This sequence joins TRBV2 and TRBJ1-1; D not certain. CDR1 and CDR2 (germline): SNHLY, FYNNEI. The CDR3 contains 17 residues. With 2 bases removed from V and 0 bases from J, the gap between germline ends came to 16 bases. The CDR3 sequence: CASSEILAGPMNTEAFF. As DNA, the CDR3 is TGTGCCAGCAGTGAAATTCTGGCAGGCCCAATGAACACTGAAGCTTTCTTT.

V usage is TRBV19 and J usage is TRBJ2-5; maybe TRBD1 (5 bases). This CDR3 has 14 amino acids. Trimming stripped 10 bases from V and 2 bases from J, with 17 bases between. Germline V gene sequence: CDR1 LNHDA, CDR2 SQIVND (reference sequence). CDR3 coding DNA: TGTGCCACCAATCCTGGGGCAGCGCAAGAGACCCAGTACTTC. Amino acids: CATNPGAAQETQYF.

The chain couples TRBV5-4 to TRBJ2-2, with 11 bases fitting TRBD2. Trimming took 4 bases from V and 0 from J; bases not matched to a gene: 2. There are 16 residues in the CDR3. Looked up from germline, CDR1 is SGHNT and CDR2 is YYREEE (reference sequence). The CDR3 reads CASSAGLAANTGELFF. CDR3 nucleotide sequence: TGTGCCAGCAGCGCGGGACTAGCGGCGAACACCGGGGAGCTGTTTTTT.